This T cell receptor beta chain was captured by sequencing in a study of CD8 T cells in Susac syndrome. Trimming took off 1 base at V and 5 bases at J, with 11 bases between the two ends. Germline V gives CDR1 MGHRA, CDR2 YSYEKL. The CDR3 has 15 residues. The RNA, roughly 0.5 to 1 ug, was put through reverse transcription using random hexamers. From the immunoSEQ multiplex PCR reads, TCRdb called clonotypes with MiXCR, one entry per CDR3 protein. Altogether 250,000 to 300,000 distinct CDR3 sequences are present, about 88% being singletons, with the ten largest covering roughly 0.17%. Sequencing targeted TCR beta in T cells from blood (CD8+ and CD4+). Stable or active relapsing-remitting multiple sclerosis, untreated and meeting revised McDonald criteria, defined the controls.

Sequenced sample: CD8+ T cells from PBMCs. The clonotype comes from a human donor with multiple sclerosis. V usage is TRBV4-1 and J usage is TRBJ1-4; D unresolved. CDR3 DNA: TGCGCCAGCAGCCAAGTACCGACTGGAAATGAAAAACTGTTTTTT. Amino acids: CASSQVPTGNEKLFF.